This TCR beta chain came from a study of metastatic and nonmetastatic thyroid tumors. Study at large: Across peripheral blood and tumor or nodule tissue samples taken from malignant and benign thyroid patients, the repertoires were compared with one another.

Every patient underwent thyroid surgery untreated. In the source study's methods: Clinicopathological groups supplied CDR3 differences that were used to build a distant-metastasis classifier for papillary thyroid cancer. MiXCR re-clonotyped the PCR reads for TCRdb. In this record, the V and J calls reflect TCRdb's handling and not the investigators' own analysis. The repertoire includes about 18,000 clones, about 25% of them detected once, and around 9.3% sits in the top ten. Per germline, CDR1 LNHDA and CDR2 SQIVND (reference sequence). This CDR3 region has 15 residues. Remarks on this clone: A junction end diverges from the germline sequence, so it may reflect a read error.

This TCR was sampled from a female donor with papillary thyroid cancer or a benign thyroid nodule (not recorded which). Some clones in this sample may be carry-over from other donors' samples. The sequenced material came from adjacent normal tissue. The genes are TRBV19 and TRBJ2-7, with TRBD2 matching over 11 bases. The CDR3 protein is CASSVSLAGASEKYF. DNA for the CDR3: TGTGCCAGTAGTGTGTCACTAGCGGGGGCCTCCGAGAAGTACTTC.